The text below deals with one T cell receptor (beta chain). The germline CDR1 and CDR2 sequences are SGDLS and YYNGEE. CDR3 length: 15 amino acids. The V gene lost 0 bases and the J gene lost 6 bases, with 10 bases spanning the gap. The data derive from a study of blood T cell repertoires in COVID-19. Study in general: COVID-19 samples, acute and convalescent, were from the United States, Italy and Spain. The analysed material was cDNA or gDNA that came from T cells, B-cell-depleted T cells, or PBMCs.

The authors' processing: Cell counts per sample came from amplifying reference gene primers. TCRdb's table, derived via immunoSEQ multiplex PCR, lists solely in-frame clones and lacks some. Clone size and the V and J calls come from that table; the DNA yielded D and trimming. The table has around 47,000 clones, about nine tenths seen once; the top ten hold about a quarter. This TCR came from a woman older than 75 in a cohort sampled during active or convalescent COVID-19. This rearrangement joins TRBV9 to TRBJ1-6; perhaps TRBD1 as D (5 bases). The specimen was peripheral blood. The CDR3 coding sequence is TGTGCCAGCAGCGTAGGGGGCCCCCGTAATTCACCCCTCCACTTT. Residues: CASSVGGPRNSPLHF.